The 6 T cell receptor beta chains reported below all come from one sample, sequenced in a study of identical twins. Each CDR3 protein gets one entry after TCRdb re-called the 5' RACE reads with MiXCR. Of 310,000 or so distinct CDR3 sequences in the sample, around 9.7% are singletons; the top ten hold under 7.5%. These data are also associated with another study on yellow fever vaccine responses in identical twins.

The sequenced sample consisted of CD8+ T cells sorted from blood. All receptors come from a woman between 18 and 29 years old in good health.

The sample holds a few counts of this clonotype. The chain carries TRBV7-9 and TRBJ2-3, with D possibly being TRBD2 (7 bases). In germline, CDR1 is SEHNR, CDR2 FQNEAQ (reference sequence). V was trimmed by 5 bases and J by 2 bases, leaving 20 bases between them. CDR3 length: 17 residues. CDR3 DNA: TGTGCCAGCAGCCCTCTTAGGGGGGGGACCTCCACAGATACGCAGTATTTT. Encoded protein: CASSPLRGGTSTDTQYF. Using reference TRBV7-9 and TRBJ2-3 for the parts outside the CDR3, the full variable domain is DTGVSQNPRHKITKRGQNVTFRCDPISEHNRLYWYRQTLGQGPEFLTYFQNEAQLEKSRLLSDRFSAERPKGSFSTLEIQRTEQGDSAMYLCASSPLRGGTSTDTQYFGPGTRLTVL.

CDR3 in amino acids: CASSFKNEDTQYF. DNA of the CDR3: TGTGCCAGCAGCTTTAAAAATGAAGATACGCAGTATTTT. The chain recombines TRBV7-9 with TRBJ2-3; D is ambiguous. There are 13 residues in the CDR3. V was shortened by 3 bases and J by 5 bases, with 9 bases between the two germline ends. The germline V gene encodes CDR1 SEHNR and CDR2 FQNEAQ (reference sequence).

This rearrangement joins TRBV7-9 to TRBJ2-1, with 9 bases aligning to TRBD1. Germline lookup yields CDR1 SEHNR and CDR2 FQNEAQ (reference sequence). With V trimmed by 4 bases and J by 2 bases, 6 bases remained unmatched. The CDR3 extends over 16 amino acids. Written as DNA, the CDR3 is TGTGCCAGCAGCTCTCAGGGACAGGGCCCCTACAATGAGCAGTTCTTC. Amino acids: CASSSQGQGPYNEQFF.

This clonotype showed up just a few times. V is TRBV3-1 and J is TRBJ2-7, with D possibly being TRBD2 (6 bases). V was shortened by 0 bases and J by 4 bases, with 10 bases between the two germline ends. CDR1 LGHDT and CDR2 YNNKEL come from the germline V gene (reference sequence). The CDR3 has 14 residues. DNA for the CDR3: TGTGCCAGCAGCCAAGAGGTAGCGGAATACGAGCAGTACTTC. Translation: CASSQEVAEYEQYF.

V usage is TRBV5-1 and J usage is TRBJ2-7; D may be TRBD1 (5 bases). The CDR3 is 13 amino acids. The germline V gene encodes CDR1 SGHRS and CDR2 YFSETQ. V lost 0 bases to trimming and J lost 3 bases, with 7 bases between them. The DNA for the CDR3 is TGCGCCAGCAGCTTGGACCAGGGCTACGAGCAGTACTTC. Residues: CASSLDQGYEQYF. Full variable domain (outside the CDR3, taken from reference TRBV5-1 and TRBJ2-7): KAGVTQTPRYLIKTRGQQVTLSCSPISGHRSVSWYQQTPGQGLQFLFEYFSETQRNKGNFPGRFSGRQFSNSRSEMNVSTLELGDSALYLCASSLDQGYEQYFGPGTRLTVT.

The rearrangement joins TRBV7-9 to TRBJ2-5, with D maybe TRBD1 (6 bases). This CDR3 comprises 14 residues. V lost 5 bases and J lost 4, with 14 bases in between. CDR1 is SEHNR, CDR2 FQNEAQ, per germline (reference sequence). CDR3 DNA: TGTGCCAGCAGCAGACCTTGGGGGCGAGAGACCCAGTACTTC. Translated, it gives CASSRPWGRETQYF.